This T cell receptor beta chain came from a study of cytomegalovirus exposure and HLA in healthy donors. Clones were sequenced by immunoSEQ multiplex PCR, and TCRdb holds only the in-frame ones, with some missing. Here the sample spans under 200,000 clones, about 81% being singletons. General observations from the study: Among TCR beta chains, those listed as cytomegalovirus-associated numbered over 150.

The donors were part of the validation cohort of 120 subjects. That cohort was separate from the first cohort, which comprised under 700 subjects. CDR3 length: 13 residues. V lost 1 base and J 7 bases, leaving 8 bases between the germline ends. Germline CDR1 MNHEY, CDR2 SMNVEV (reference sequence). Relative to its sample, this clone is medium-sized. No antigen is known for it. V usage is TRBV27 and J usage is TRBJ1-5; D may be TRBD1 (6 bases). The sequenced sample consisted of PBMCs. The sequence was obtained from a woman under 40 in good health and CMV-seronegative. The CDR3 DNA is TGTGCCAGCAGTTTATTTGGACAGCAGCCCCAGCATTTT. Protein sequence: CASSLFGQQPQHF.